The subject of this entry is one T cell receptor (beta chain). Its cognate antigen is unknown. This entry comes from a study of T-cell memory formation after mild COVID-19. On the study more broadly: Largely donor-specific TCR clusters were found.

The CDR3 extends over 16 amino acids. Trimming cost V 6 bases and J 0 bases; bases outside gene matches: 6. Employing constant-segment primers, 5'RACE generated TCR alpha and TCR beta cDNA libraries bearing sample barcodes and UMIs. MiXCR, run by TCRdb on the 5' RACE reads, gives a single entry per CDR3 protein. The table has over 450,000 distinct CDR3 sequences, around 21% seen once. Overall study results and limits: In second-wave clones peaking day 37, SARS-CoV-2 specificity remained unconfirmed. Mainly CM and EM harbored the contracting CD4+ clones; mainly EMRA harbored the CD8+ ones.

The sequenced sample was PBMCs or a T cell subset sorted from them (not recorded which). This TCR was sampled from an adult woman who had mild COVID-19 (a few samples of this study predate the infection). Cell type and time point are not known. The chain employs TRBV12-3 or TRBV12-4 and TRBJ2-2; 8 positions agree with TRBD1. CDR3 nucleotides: TGTGCCAGCAGCCAACAGGGGGTGGCGAACACCGGGGAGCTGTTTTTT. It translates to CASSQQGVANTGELFF.